This TCR beta chain was observed in a study of radiotherapy plus CTLA-4 blockade in lung cancer. Study as a whole: Disease control was seen in over 25% of patients, objective responses in 18%. Study results and caveats: Response, reportedly, was best predicted by interferon-beta along with early blood T cell clone dynamics. Blood saw expansion of tumor-derived TCR clones after radiotherapy plus ipilimumab.

Per the germline V gene, CDR1 is SGHAT and CDR2 is FQDESV (reference sequence). This CDR3 contains 14 residues. The ends lost 5 bases at V and 1 base at J; junction bases unmatched: 1. On this clone itself: Its cognate antigen is unknown.

Method: immunoSEQ multiplex PCR; TCRdb's copy keeps in-frame clones and lacks some. The sample shows approximately 80,000 clones, roughly 70% of them seen only once. The chain uses TRBV11-1 and TRBJ1-1; TRBD1 agrees at 10 bases. Material: peripheral blood, obtained from a patient treated with radiotherapy plus ipilimumab. This clonotype was sampled from a human donor with non-small cell lung cancer whose response to radiotherapy plus ipilimumab could not be evaluated. CDR3 bases: TGTGCCAGCAGCCGGGACAGGGGGAACACTGAAGCTTTCTTT. As protein: CASSRDRGNTEAFF. Variable domain in full (rest from reference TRBV11-1 and TRBJ1-1): EAEVAQSPRYKITEKSQAVAFWCDPISGHATLYWYRQILGQGPELLVQFQDESVVDDSQLPKDRFSAERLKGVDSTLKIQPAELGDSAMYLCASSRDRGNTEAFFGQGTRLTVV.